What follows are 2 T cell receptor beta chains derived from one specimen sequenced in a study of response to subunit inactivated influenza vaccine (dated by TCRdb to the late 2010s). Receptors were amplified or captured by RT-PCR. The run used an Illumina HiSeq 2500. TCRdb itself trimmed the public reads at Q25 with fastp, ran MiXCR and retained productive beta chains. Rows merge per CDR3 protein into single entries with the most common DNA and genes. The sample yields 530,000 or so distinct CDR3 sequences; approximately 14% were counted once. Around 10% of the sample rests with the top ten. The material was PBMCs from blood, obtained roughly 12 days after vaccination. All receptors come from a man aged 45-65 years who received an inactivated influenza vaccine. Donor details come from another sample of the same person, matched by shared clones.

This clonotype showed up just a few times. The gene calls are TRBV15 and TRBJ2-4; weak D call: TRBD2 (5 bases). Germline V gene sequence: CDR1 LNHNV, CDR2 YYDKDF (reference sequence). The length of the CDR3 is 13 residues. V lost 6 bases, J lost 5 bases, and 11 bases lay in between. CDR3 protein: CATSAGNQNIQYF. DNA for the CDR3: TGTGCCACCAGTGCCGGGAATCAAAACATTCAGTACTTC.

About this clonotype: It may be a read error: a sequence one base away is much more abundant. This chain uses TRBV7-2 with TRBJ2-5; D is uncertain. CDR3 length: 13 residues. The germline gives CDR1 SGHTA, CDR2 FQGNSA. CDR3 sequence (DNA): TGTGCCGGCAGCCCTGCTAACCAAGAGACCCAGTACTTC. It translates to CAGSPANQETQYF. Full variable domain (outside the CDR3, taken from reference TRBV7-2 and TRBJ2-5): GAGVSQSPSNKVTEKGKDVELRCDPISGHTALYWYRQSLGQGLEFLIYFQGNSAPDKSGLPSDRFSAERTGGSVSTLTIQRTQQEDSAVYLCAGSPANQETQYFGPGTRLLVL.